The 26 T cell receptor beta chains below all came from one sample that was sequenced in a study of blood T cells in healthy people across ages. A J-beta primer mix and a sample-barcoded 5' primer were used in a second PCR of roughly 6 to 11 cycles. TCRdb reprocessed the 5' RACE reads via MiXCR and lists one record per CDR3 protein. The table shows some 780,000 distinct CDR3 sequences, with just over 55% occurring only once. Specimen: blood. The receptor set was obtained from a man aged 35-49 years in good health.

The chain carries TRBV27 and TRBJ2-7; D might be TRBD2 (6 bases). The tail of the sequence fits TRBJ2-5 better, so the J call may be wrong. This CDR3 contains 13 residues. Germline CDR1 and CDR2: MNHEY and SMNVEV (reference sequence). For the CDR3, the DNA is TGTGCCAGCAGTCCGGCGGGGATGCGGACCCAGTACTTC. This gives the protein CASSPAGMRTQYF.

This clonotype was counted between two and nine times. The V gene is TRBV6-2 or TRBV6-3, the J gene TRBJ2-7; 7 bases fit TRBD1. The CDR3 has 18 residues. Trimming took 8 bases from V and 0 from J; bases not matched to a gene: 19. Germline V CDR1 and CDR2: MNHEY, SVGEGT. CDR3 sequence (DNA): TGTGCCAGCCCGCGTGATCAAACCCGGGACAGAATCTCCTACGAGCAGTACTTC. Its translation: CASPRDQTRDRISYEQYF.

This clonotype was observed a few times. The chain is built from TRBV27 and TRBJ1-2; no firm D call. Trimming pared 2 bases from V and 4 bases from J, leaving 8 bases between. The CDR3 is 13 residues long. Germline CDR1 and CDR2: MNHEY and SMNVEV (reference sequence). The CDR3, as DNA: TGTGCCAGCAGTTTAACACAATCCTATGGCTACACCTTC. This gives the protein CASSLTQSYGYTF.

J is TRBJ1-1 and V is TRBV3-1; D is possibly TRBD1 (5 bases). Per the germline V gene, CDR1 is LGHDT and CDR2 is YNNKEL (reference sequence). The CDR3 has 15 amino acids. V was pared by 4 bases and J by 1 base, with 13 bases between. This CDR3 reads CASSPALTGNTEAFF. The CDR3 DNA sequence: TGTGCCAGCAGCCCCGCACTAACAGGGAACACTGAAGCTTTCTTT.

The rearrangement uses TRBV7-2 and TRBJ2-7, with D possibly being TRBD1 or TRBD2 (6 bases each). The V end lost 8 bases, the J end lost 0 bases, and 32 bases lay between the germline ends. The V gene's germline CDR1 is SGHTA and CDR2 FQGNSA. The CDR3 runs to 20 residues. CDR3 region: CASASWGAGRSQRHSYEQYF. CDR3 nucleotide sequence: TGTGCCAGCGCGTCCTGGGGGGCAGGGAGGTCCCAGCGGCACTCCTACGAGCAGTACTTC.

The sample holds a few counts of this clonotype. The chain couples TRBV12-5 to TRBJ2-7; TRBD1 agrees at 8 bases. The J segment lost 5 bases and the V segment lost 6 bases, leaving 12 bases of the junction unmatched. The CDR3 totals 15 residues. Germline lookup yields CDR1 LGHNT and CDR2 FRNRAP. The CDR3 bases are TGTGCTAGTGGCTCGACAGGGGTTCTCTCGGACGAGCAGTACTTC. Its translation is CASGSTGVLSDEQYF.

A few counts support this clonotype. The chain recombines TRBV5-1 with TRBJ2-1, with D maybe TRBD1 (5 bases). This CDR3 is built from 14 residues. Looked up from germline, CDR1 is SGHRS and CDR2 is YFSETQ. Trimming stripped 0 bases from V and 9 bases from J, with 13 bases between. CDR3 region: CASSLVPQGGEQFF. In nucleotides, the CDR3 is TGCGCCAGCAGCTTGGTTCCGCAGGGTGGTGAGCAGTTCTTC.

The rearrangement joins TRBV15 to TRBJ2-7; possibly TRBD2 for D (6 bases). V was shortened by 2 bases and J by 2 bases, with 19 bases between the two germline ends. The CDR3 is 17 residues long. The germline CDR1 and CDR2 sequences are LNHNV and YYDKDF (reference sequence). The CDR3 bases are TGTGCCACCAGCAGACTCCCCGCGGGGTTCCTCGCCTACGAGCAGTACTTC. Translation gives CATSRLPAGFLAYEQYF.

The rearrangement uses TRBV11-1 and TRBJ2-5; D may be TRBD2 (6 bases). The tail of the sequence fits TRBJ2-7 better, so the J call may be wrong. CDR1 and CDR2 (germline): SGHAT, FQDESV (reference sequence). This CDR3 is 15 amino acids long. Written as DNA, the CDR3 is TGTGCCAGCAGCACCCGGGCCGGGGGATGGGACGAGCAGTACTTC. It specifies CASSTRAGGWDEQYF.

In its sample, this clonotype was seen a few times. This sequence joins TRBV27 and TRBJ2-5, with 13 bases lining up with TRBD2. V shed 6 bases, J shed 4 bases, and the junction held 8 bases outside the gene matches. The CDR3 runs 16 residues. CDR1 is MNHEY and CDR2 is SMNVEV in the germline V gene (reference sequence). In nucleotides, the CDR3 is TGTGCCAGCAGCTTGACTAGCGGGAGGCCGGGAGAGACCCAGTACTTC. It codes for CASSLTSGRPGETQYF.

The chain carries TRBV4-2 and TRBJ2-1; D ambiguous. The CDR3 is 12 amino acids. Germline V gives CDR1 LGHNA, CDR2 YNFKEQ. Trimming shortened V by 5 bases and J by 7 bases, and 9 bases separated the two germline ends. The CDR3 here is CASSYDSNEQFF. The CDR3 bases are TGTGCCAGCAGCTACGATAGTAATGAGCAGTTCTTC.

This clonotype has ten or more counts. This chain connects TRBV7-2 to TRBJ1-5, with a possible D match to TRBD1 (6 bases). Trimming cost V 0 bases and J 7 bases, with 10 bases left between them. Germline CDR1 reads SGHTA; CDR2 reads FQGNSA. The CDR3 contains 14 residues. DNA of the CDR3: TGTGCCAGCAGCTTAGCGGGGACATCCCAGCCCCAGCATTTT. It yields the protein CASSLAGTSQPQHF. The full variable domain, with the rest looked up from reference TRBV7-2 and TRBJ1-5, is GAGVSQSPSNKVTEKGKDVELRCDPISGHTALYWYRQSLGQGLEFLIYFQGNSAPDKSGLPSDRFSAERTGGSVSTLTIQRTQQEDSAVYLCASSLAGTSQPQHFGDGTRLSIL.

This clonotype was recorded a few times. The chain carries TRBV10-3 and TRBJ2-1; TRBD2 is a possible D gene (5 bases). The CDR3 totals 15 residues. Germline values: CDR1 ENHRY, CDR2 SYGVKD. V gave up 7 bases and J gave up 6 bases, with 19 bases separating them. CDR3 region: CAIKREGLKGNEQFF. The CDR3 DNA reads TGTGCCATCAAACGGGAAGGTCTTAAGGGCAATGAGCAGTTCTTC.

V and J are TRBV7-3 and TRBJ2-1; 8 bases line up with TRBD2. The J segment lost 5 bases and the V segment lost 8 bases, leaving 11 bases of the junction unmatched. Germline assignment: CDR1 SGHTA and CDR2 FQGTGA. The CDR3 runs 15 residues. CDR3 nucleotides: TGTGCCAGCTCCCCGGCGGGAGGTCGAGACAATGAGCAGTTCTTC. It codes for CASSPAGGRDNEQFF.

This clonotype turned up a few times. This rearrangement joins TRBV5-6 to TRBJ2-1; tentatively, D is TRBD2 (5 bases). CDR1 SGHDT and CDR2 YYEEEE come from the germline V gene. V was clipped by 2 bases and J by 6 bases, with 9 bases between them. CDR3 length: 13 residues. This chain's CDR3 is CASSFTRFNEQFF. CDR3 nucleotides: TGTGCCAGCAGCTTCACTAGATTCAATGAGCAGTTCTTC.

The chain links TRBV6-1 to TRBJ2-7; TRBD2 might be the D (5 bases). There are 14 residues in the CDR3. Trimming stripped 4 bases from V and 4 bases from J, with 14 bases between. The germline CDR1 and CDR2 sequences are MNHNS and SASEGT. The CDR3 loop is CASSGELRGYEQYF. The CDR3 nucleotides are TGTGCCAGCAGTGGGGAACTCCGCGGGTACGAGCAGTACTTC.

The chain employs TRBV9 and TRBJ2-1; D is possibly TRBD1 or TRBD2 (6 bases each). V gave up 4 bases and J gave up 4 bases, with 21 bases separating them. Per the germline V gene, CDR1 is SGDLS and CDR2 is YYNGEE. The CDR3 has 17 residues. CDR3 coding DNA: TGTGCCAGCAGCCCCAGAGGGGGGCAAAAGGATTACAATGAGCAGTTCTTC. The encoded protein is CASSPRGGQKDYNEQFF.

The sample holds a few counts of this clonotype. This chain links TRBV28 with TRBJ1-2; the D is unclear. The germline V and J ends were trimmed by 6 bases and 1 base, with 15 bases remaining between them. There are 15 residues in the CDR3. The germline V gene encodes CDR1 MDHEN and CDR2 SYDVKM. The CDR3 DNA is TGTGCCAGCAGGCCCCCAGGCAGCCTTAACTATGGCTACACCTTC. This codes for CASRPPGSLNYGYTF.

This clonotype was counted only a few times. The chain joins TRBV11-2 to TRBJ2-3; D is ambiguous. CDR1 is SGHAT and CDR2 is FQNNGV in the germline V gene. CDR3 length equals 14 residues. Trimming stripped 5 bases from V and 4 bases from J, with 13 bases between. The CDR3: CASSPGQVADTQYF. The CDR3 DNA sequence: TGTGCCAGCAGCCCCGGTCAGGTCGCAGATACGCAGTATTTT. The full variable domain, its missing parts supplied by reference TRBV11-2 and TRBJ2-3, is EAGVAQSPRYKIIEKRQSVAFWCNPISGHATLYWYQQILGQGPKLLIQFQNNGVVDDSQLPKDRFSAERLKGVDSTLKIQPAKLEDSAVYLCASSPGQVADTQYFGPGTRLTVL.

V and J are TRBV6-2 or TRBV6-3 and TRBJ2-3; TRBD2 aligns across 9 bases. V was pared by 2 bases and J by 6 bases, with 9 bases of the junction left unmatched. CDR3 length: 16 residues. Per the germline V gene, CDR1 is MNHEY and CDR2 is SVGEGT. The CDR3: CASSYIGREGRDTQYF. The CDR3 coding sequence is TGTGCCAGCAGTTACATCGGGCGGGAGGGCCGTGATACGCAGTATTTT.

The chain uses TRBV9 and TRBJ2-6; weak D call: TRBD1 (5 bases). This CDR3 has 17 amino acids. Germline-derived CDR1 and CDR2 are SGDLS and YYNGEE. V lost 0 bases and J lost 1, with 11 bases in between. DNA of the CDR3: TGTGCCAGCAGCGTAGCAACAGGTTGGTCTGGGGCCAACGTCCTGACTTTC. It is translated as CASSVATGWSGANVLTF.

This rearrangement joins TRBV11-3 to TRBJ2-4, with D perhaps TRBD2 (6 bases). The J call may not be correct, given that the DNA end is closer to TRBJ2-5. The CDR3 is 14 amino acids. The V gene's germline CDR1 is SGHNT and CDR2 YENEEA. The CDR3 DNA sequence: TGTGCCAGCAGCTTCATCGGGGGTGGTGAGACCCAGTACTTC. Amino acid sequence: CASSFIGGGETQYF.

The chain joins TRBV7-8 to TRBJ2-1, with 9 bases fitting TRBD2. Trimming at V came to 2 bases and at J to 2 bases, leaving 10 bases not matched to a gene. This CDR3 spans 18 amino acids. Germline CDR1 SGHVS, CDR2 FQNEAQ. CDR3 coding DNA: TGTGCCAGCAGCTTAAATGGGCTAGCGGGAACTACCTACAATGAGCAGTTCTTC. Its translation: CASSLNGLAGTTYNEQFF.

This clonotype was picked up a small number of times. The chain has TRBV20-1 and TRBJ2-7; perhaps TRBD1 as D (5 bases). The V end lost 2 bases, the J end lost 6 bases, and 20 bases lay between the germline ends. Germline-derived CDR1 and CDR2 are DFQATT and SNEGSKA (reference sequence). There are 15 residues in the CDR3. CDR3 in DNA: TGCAGTGCTAGATTGGGTCTCAGGGTGGGTTCCGAGCAGTACTTC. Translated: CSARLGLRVGSEQYF.

The chain joins TRBV27 to TRBJ2-1; TRBD2 matches at 9 bases. The germline V gene encodes CDR1 MNHEY and CDR2 SMNVEV (reference sequence). Trimming took 7 bases from V and 4 from J; bases not matched to a gene: 5. This CDR3 region has 14 residues. The CDR3 coding sequence is TGTGCCAGCACCGTCCTAGCGGGGTACAATGAGCAGTTCTTC. Protein: CASTVLAGYNEQFF.

The chain links TRBV20-1 to TRBJ1-5; no reliable D call. The length of the CDR3 is 13 residues. The V gene lost 3 bases and the J gene lost 4 bases, with 10 bases spanning the gap. Germline loops: CDR1 DFQATT, CDR2 SNEGSKA (reference sequence). In DNA form, the CDR3 reads TGCAGTGCTAGGCAGGCCCCGAATCAGCCCCAGCATTTT. The encoded protein is CSARQAPNQPQHF.